This T cell receptor beta chain was identified during a study of blood T cell repertoires in COVID-19. Study details: Spain, Italy and the United States supplied samples that represented acute and convalescent COVID-19.

In its sample, this clone was seen once. Trimming took 7 bases from V and 0 from J; bases not matched to a gene: 1. Germline assignment: CDR1 SGDLS and CDR2 YYNGEE. There are 13 residues in the CDR3. Only in-frame clones appear in the TCRdb table, and some are missing; sequencing was by immunoSEQ multiplex PCR. The sample records approximately 250,000 clones, around 88% being singletons. Sample: peripheral blood. This receptor was identified in a woman aged 70-85 years with COVID-19, enrolled during active disease. The chain combines TRBV9 with TRBJ1-3, with 7 bases identical to TRBD1. DNA for the CDR3: TGTGCCAGCGGGGACAGCTCTGGAAACACCATATATTTT. Its protein is CASGDSSGNTIYF.